What follows are 21 T cell receptor beta chains derived from one specimen sequenced in a study of blood T cell repertoires in COVID-19. The data were produced by immunoSEQ multiplex PCR, yet TCRdb's version contains in-frame clones alone and is incomplete. Here the sample spans about 200,000 clones, around nine tenths being singletons. The sample consisted of peripheral blood. These receptors came from a young man with active or convalescent COVID-19.

The chain links TRBV10-3 to TRBJ2-3, with a tentative D call TRBD2 (5 bases). V was cut by 7 bases and J by 0 bases, with 11 bases left in between. Per germline, CDR1 ENHRY and CDR2 SYGVKD. The CDR3 covers 14 residues. The CDR3 DNA reads TGTGCCATCACGGCGGACTCTAGCACAGATACGCAGTATTTT. It specifies CAITADSSTDTQYF.

The V and J genes are TRBV6-6 and TRBJ2-7, with a tentative D call TRBD1 (6 bases). Germline values: CDR1 MNHNY, CDR2 SVGAGI (reference sequence). The CDR3 has 13 residues. V gave up 3 bases and J gave up 3 bases, with 9 bases separating them. The CDR3 spells CASSYEQGYEQYF. The CDR3 nucleotides are TGTGCCAGCAGTTATGAACAGGGCTACGAGCAGTACTTC.

J is TRBJ1-5 and V is TRBV5-4; perhaps TRBD1 as D (6 bases). V was pared by 4 bases and J by 3 bases, with 17 bases between. The CDR3 sequence is 16 residues long. Germline values: CDR1 SGHNT, CDR2 YYREEE (reference sequence). The CDR3 spells CASSPIGQRVNQPQHF. The CDR3 nucleotides read TGTGCCAGCAGCCCTATTGGACAGCGAGTCAATCAGCCCCAGCATTTT.

The table lists this clone with a count of one. The rearrangement uses TRBV5-4 and TRBJ2-7; 7 bases align to TRBD1. V dropped 3 bases and J dropped 6; count of bases not matched to a gene: 9. The CDR3 spans 14 residues. Germline lookup yields CDR1 SGHNT and CDR2 YYREEE (reference sequence). The CDR3 loop is CASSSTNYRGEQYF. In nucleotides, the CDR3 is TGTGCCAGCAGCTCCACAAATTACAGGGGCGAGCAGTACTTC.

This rearrangement joins TRBV5-1 to TRBJ2-1; 11 bases are shared with TRBD2. The germline gives CDR1 SGHRS, CDR2 YFSETQ. J lost 6 bases, V lost 4 bases, and 6 bases had no gene match. The CDR3 spans 15 residues. The CDR3 nucleotides are TGCGCCAGCAGCCGCTCCGGGACTAGCGGCAATGAGCAGTTCTTC. As protein: CASSRSGTSGNEQFF.

This chain connects TRBV19 to TRBJ2-3; 12 bases map to TRBD2. V was pared by 4 bases and J by 2 bases, with 1 base of the junction left unmatched. Germline CDR1 reads LNHDA; CDR2 reads SQIVND (reference sequence). The CDR3 covers 15 residues. CDR3 in DNA: TGTGCCAGTAGTACTAGCGGGGGGGTCACAGATACGCAGTATTTT. Translation gives CASSTSGGVTDTQYF.

The chain is built from TRBV5-1 and TRBJ1-2; 12 positions match TRBD1. Germline V lookup: CDR1 SGHRS, CDR2 YFSETQ. With V trimmed by 0 bases and J by 8 bases, 8 bases remained unmatched. This CDR3 has 16 residues. The CDR3 bases are TGCGCCAGCAGCTTGGGAAACCCGGGACAGGGGGCCGGCTACACCTTC. This translates into CASSLGNPGQGAGYTF.

The V call is TRBV30, the J call TRBJ1-5, with TRBD1 identical over 8 bases. Germline V gene sequence: CDR1 GTSNPN, CDR2 SVGIG (reference sequence). Trimming at V came to 2 bases and at J to 15 bases, leaving 12 bases not matched to a gene. This CDR3 region has 13 residues. CDR3 loop: CAWSTGGRDLRHF. DNA for the CDR3: TGTGCCTGGAGTACAGGGGGAAGGGACCTCCGGCATTTT.

The chain is built from TRBV10-3 and TRBJ2-5; D possibly corresponds to TRBD1 (6 bases). V was shortened by 4 bases and J by 5 bases, with 11 bases between the two germline ends. The CDR3 runs to 13 residues. Germline V gene lookup returns CDR1 ENHRY and CDR2 SYGVKD. The CDR3 loop is CAISVTGSETQYF. The CDR3 DNA reads TGTGCCATCAGTGTGACAGGTAGTGAGACCCAGTACTTC.

The V call is TRBV27, the J call TRBJ2-7; D unclear. CDR1 is MNHEY and CDR2 is SMNVEV in the germline V gene (reference sequence). V shed 6 bases and J shed 2 bases, with 5 bases lying between them. The CDR3 has 11 amino acids. CDR3 bases: TGTGCCAGCAGGTCGGCCTACGAGCAGTACTTC. Its translation: CASRSAYEQYF.

The chain is built from TRBV19 and TRBJ2-2, with TRBD2 matching 11 bases. The CDR3 has 15 amino acids. After removal of 4 bases from V and 9 bases from J, the junction contained 7 bases not matched to a gene. Per germline, CDR1 LNHDA and CDR2 SQIVND (reference sequence). CDR3 DNA: TGTGCCAGTAGTACCGGGACTAGCGGAGCGAGGGAGCTGTTTTTT. Translated, it gives CASSTGTSGARELFF.

The rearrangement links TRBV7-3 to TRBJ2-2, with a weak D call TRBD1 (6 bases). Germline loops: CDR1 SGHTA, CDR2 FQGTGA. CDR3 length: 15 amino acids. The V gene lost 5 bases and the J gene lost 3 bases, with 13 bases spanning the gap. DNA for the CDR3: TGTGCCAGCAGCCTCAGGGGCCCGGACACCGGGGAGCTGTTTTTT. Translating it yields CASSLRGPDTGELFF.

The chain carries TRBV7-3 and TRBJ2-1, with D maybe TRBD2 (7 bases). Trimming left V 4 bases short and J 7 bases short, with 17 bases between. From germline, CDR1 is SGHTA and CDR2 FQGTGA. The CDR3 extends over 15 amino acids. The CDR3 sequence is CASSSRRGGDNEQFF. The CDR3, as DNA: TGTGCCAGCAGCTCCCGTAGGGGGGGCGATAATGAGCAGTTCTTC.

In its sample, this clone was seen once. The chain recombines TRBV27 with TRBJ2-3, with 8 bases fitting TRBD1. From germline, CDR1 is MNHEY and CDR2 SMNVEV (reference sequence). V lost 3 bases, J lost 5 bases, and 10 bases stayed unmatched. This CDR3 contains 16 residues. The CDR3 DNA follows: TGTGCCAGCAGTTTCTTACAGGGGGTCTCCCGAGATACGCAGTATTTT. This sequence encodes CASSFLQGVSRDTQYF.

This clone was picked up one time. The chain links TRBV6-5 to TRBJ1-6, with 7 bases fitting TRBD1. The CDR3 sequence is 15 residues long. J lost 5 bases, V lost 5 bases, and 6 bases had no gene match. Germline CDR1 reads MNHEY; CDR2 reads SVGAGI. The CDR3 loop is CASSRGGTDNSPLHF. The CDR3 nucleotides are TGTGCCAGCAGTCGGGGGGGGACAGATAATTCACCCCTCCACTTT.

The genes are TRBV6-5 and TRBJ1-1; the match to TRBD1 covers 8 bases. CDR3 length: 14 amino acids. The trim removed 8 bases at V and 0 bases at J, leaving 5 bases unmatched. Germline V lookup: CDR1 MNHEY, CDR2 SVGAGI. CDR3 sequence (DNA): TGTGCCAGCCAAATGACAGGGGTGAACACTGAAGCTTTCTTT. It encodes CASQMTGVNTEAFF.

The chain links TRBV10-3 to TRBJ1-1, with 9 bases that match TRBD1. Trimming cost V 8 bases and J 5 bases; bases outside gene matches: 9. This CDR3 comprises 14 residues. Per germline, CDR1 ENHRY and CDR2 SYGVKD. CDR3: CAIGDRGSETEAFF. The CDR3 nucleotides read TGTGCCATCGGAGACAGGGGGTCAGAAACTGAAGCTTTCTTT.

The chain is built from TRBV30 and TRBJ1-5; 8 nucleotides line up with TRBD1. The CDR3 covers 15 residues. V gave up 3 bases and J gave up 5 bases; unmatched junction bases: 9. The germline CDR1 and CDR2 sequences are GTSNPN and SVGIG (reference sequence). This CDR3 is CAWSARQGRYQPQHF. CDR3 DNA: TGTGCCTGGAGCGCTCGACAGGGGAGGTATCAGCCCCAGCATTTT.

The chain combines TRBV9 with TRBJ2-2, with D perhaps TRBD2 (6 bases). This CDR3 has 18 residues. Germline CDR1 reads SGDLS; CDR2 reads YYNGEE. Trimming took 0 bases from V and 2 from J, leaving 17 bases between them. In nucleotides, the CDR3 is TGTGCCAGCAGCGTAGTGGGTGGCGGGGAGCCCAACACCGGGGAGCTGTTTTTT. The encoded protein is CASSVVGGGEPNTGELFF.

This clone was recorded a few times. J is TRBJ2-7 and V is TRBV7-9; 7 nucleotides align to TRBD1. V gave up 4 bases and J gave up 3 bases; unmatched junction bases: 6. Germline V lookup: CDR1 SEHNR, CDR2 FQNEAQ (reference sequence). The CDR3 consists of 14 residues. In nucleotides, the CDR3 is TGTGCCAGCAGCTGGGACAGATTTAGCTACGAGCAGTACTTC. Protein product: CASSWDRFSYEQYF.

This chain connects TRBV7-6 to TRBJ2-7; perhaps TRBD2 as D (7 bases). V lost 5 bases and J lost 3, with 20 bases in between. The CDR3 spans 16 residues. The germline CDR1 and CDR2 sequences are SGHVS and FNYEAQ. The DNA of the CDR3 is TGTGCCAGCAGCCTAGGGGGGGAGGTAGAGGGCTACGAGCAGTACTTC. Translation: CASSLGGEVEGYEQYF.